These 28 T cell receptor beta chains share one sample of origin, sequenced in a study of T cell repertoires in cytomegalovirus infection (dated by TCRdb to the late 2010s). Sequencer: Illumina HiSeq 1500. TCRdb ran its own pipeline on the public reads, namely fastp trimming at Q25 and MiXCR clone calling, and kept in-frame beta chains. Here each entry gathers all rows of one CDR3 protein and keeps the most common genes and DNA. In this sample the table shows about 60,000 distinct CDR3 sequences, around 20% of which occur a single time. The leading ten clones occupy roughly 73% of the sample. No antigen has been identified for these receptors. Interpreted using the paper, the treatment or condition label stands for: in vitro stimulation with specific CMV peptide epitopes to enrich CMV-specific T cells. This material consisted of CD8+ T cells from cultured PBMCs, taken from culture after CMV antigen stimulation. These TCRs come from a human donor in good health (CMV status not recorded). Some clones in this sample may be carry-over from other donors' samples.

This clonotype was found many times. The chain recombines TRBV7-2 with TRBJ2-3; TRBD1 matches at 7 bases. In germline, CDR1 is SGHTA, CDR2 FQGNSA. Losses at the gene ends were 5 bases for V and 8 bases for J; bases not matched to a gene: 13. CDR3 length equals 15 residues. This CDR3 is CASSPWDSYQSTQYF. CDR3 DNA sequence: TGTGCCAGCAGCCCCTGGGACAGTTACCAGAGTACGCAGTATTTT.

The chain recombines TRBV4-1 with TRBJ2-5; D may be TRBD1 (6 bases). The CDR3 is 17 residues long. Germline V gene sequence: CDR1 MGHRA, CDR2 YSYEKL. The V and J ends lost 3 bases and 5 bases respectively, with 22 bases between them. This CDR3 is CASSHLHRDTLVETQYF. The CDR3 nucleotides read TGCGCCAGCAGCCACCTACACCGGGACACCCTGGTGGAGACCCAGTACTTC.

A note on this clonotype: This may come from a read error, since a much larger clone is one base off. This sequence joins TRBV7-2 and TRBJ2-4; D is perhaps TRBD2 (6 bases). There are 18 residues in the CDR3. Germline CDR1 SGHTA, CDR2 FQGNSA. The DNA of the CDR3 is TGTGCCAGCAGCCCGGGTGAGGGATCGACACTAGCCAAAAACAGTCAGTACTTC. Amino acids: CASSPGEGSTLAKNSQYF.

This clonotype was counted between two and nine times. V gene TRBV27 combines with J gene TRBJ2-7; D is perhaps TRBD1 (6 bases). V lost 5 bases and J 5 bases, leaving 25 bases between the germline ends. The CDR3 has 17 residues. Germline V lookup: CDR1 MNHEY, CDR2 SMNVEV (reference sequence). This CDR3 is CASSTIETGLRGNEQYF. The CDR3 bases are TGTGCCAGCAGTACGATTGAAACAGGGTTAAGGGGAAACGAGCAGTACTTC.

The gene calls are TRBV4-1 and TRBJ2-1; possible D gene TRBD2, 5 bases. This CDR3 comprises 15 residues. Per germline, CDR1 MGHRA and CDR2 YSYEKL. V gave up 2 bases and J gave up 5 bases, with 13 bases separating them. CDR3 residues: CASSQSLLRDNEQFF. The CDR3 DNA sequence: TGCGCCAGCAGCCAATCGCTATTGAGGGACAATGAGCAGTTCTTC.

The chain is built from TRBV7-8 and TRBJ1-4, with a possible D match to TRBD1 (6 bases). Trimming took off 0 bases at V and 3 bases at J, with 8 bases between the two ends. Germline values: CDR1 SGHVS, CDR2 FQNEAQ. The CDR3 has 15 amino acids. The CDR3 loop is CASSLAYRANEKLFF. The DNA for the CDR3 is TGTGCCAGCAGCTTAGCATACAGGGCTAATGAAAAACTGTTTTTT.

This clonotype has just a few counts. This chain joins TRBV7-2 and TRBJ1-2; D is undetermined. V lost 5 bases, J lost 1 base, and 14 bases lay in between. The CDR3 sequence is 15 residues long. Germline CDR1 is SGHTA and CDR2 is FQGNSA. Here the CDR3 DNA reads TGTGCCAGCAGCCTGACTCGATATGGTAACTATGGCTACACCTTC. This encodes CASSLTRYGNYGYTF.

This clonotype was counted between two and nine times. The J gene is TRBJ2-1, the V gene TRBV7-2; D possibly corresponds to TRBD2 (6 bases). The CDR3 spans 16 residues. V lost 8 bases to trimming and J lost 1 base, with 18 bases between them. The germline V gene encodes CDR1 SGHTA and CDR2 FQGNSA. CDR3 region: CASPIAPAGSYNEQFF. In nucleotides, the CDR3 is TGTGCCAGCCCCATTGCCCCCGCGGGGTCCTACAATGAGCAGTTCTTC.

J is TRBJ1-5 and V is TRBV19, with TRBD1 identical over 7 bases. Germline V gene lookup returns CDR1 LNHDA and CDR2 SQIVND (reference sequence). V was pared by 5 bases and J by 0 bases, with 13 bases of the junction left unmatched. The CDR3 has 18 residues. The CDR3 spells CASSLTGPTMYSNQPQHF. In nucleotides, the CDR3 is TGTGCCAGTAGTCTGACAGGGCCCACAATGTATAGCAATCAGCCCCAGCATTTT.

This clonotype was seen more than once but under ten times. V usage is TRBV7-2 and J usage is TRBJ1-1, with D perhaps matching TRBD1 (6 bases). The V end was cut by 5 bases, the J end by 0 bases, with 13 bases between. This CDR3 has 15 amino acids. The V gene's germline CDR1 is SGHTA and CDR2 FQGNSA. This CDR3 is CASSPQQGVNTEAFF. The CDR3 DNA reads as TGTGCCAGCAGCCCCCAACAGGGCGTGAACACTGAAGCTTTCTTT. Drawing the rest from reference TRBV7-2 and TRBJ1-1, the complete variable domain is GAGVSQSPSNKVTEKGKDVELRCDPISGHTALYWYRQSLGQGLEFLIYFQGNSAPDKSGLPSDRFSAERTGGSVSTLTIQRTQQEDSAVYLCASSPQQGVNTEAFFGQGTRLTVV.

This clonotype occurred a few times. The V and J genes are TRBV6-6 and TRBJ1-2; no clear D gene. The germline gives CDR1 MNHNY, CDR2 SVGAGI (reference sequence). V lost 7 bases to trimming and J lost 8 bases, with 20 bases between them. The CDR3 covers 14 residues. The CDR3 here is CASTPRGFLWGYTF. The CDR3 DNA sequence: TGTGCCAGCACCCCGAGAGGCTTCCTTTGGGGCTACACCTTC.

This clonotype was counted only a few times. The V and J genes are TRBV12-3 or TRBV12-4 and TRBJ1-1; 7 bases line up with TRBD1. V lost 6 bases to trimming and J lost 5 bases; unmatched junction nucleotides: 0. This CDR3 is 11 amino acids long. In nucleotides, the CDR3 is TGTGCCAGCAGGACAGGGACTGAAGCTTTCTTT. Its translation is CASRTGTEAFF.

The chain couples TRBV7-9 to TRBJ2-3; D might be TRBD2 (5 bases). V was shortened by 5 bases and J by 5 bases, with 17 bases between the two germline ends. This CDR3 contains 15 residues. In germline, CDR1 is SEHNR, CDR2 FQNEAQ (reference sequence). DNA for the CDR3: TGTGCCAGCAGCCCTGACGGGGTAGAAATAGATACGCAGTATTTT. Translation gives CASSPDGVEIDTQYF.

The rearrangement uses TRBV14 and TRBJ2-3; 7 nucleotides line up with TRBD2. The CDR3 covers 16 residues. Germline loops: CDR1 SGHDN, CDR2 FVKESK. Trimming at V came to 6 bases and at J to 2 bases, leaving 11 bases not matched to a gene. The CDR3: CASRHTLASDTDTQYF. The DNA of the CDR3 is TGTGCCAGCAGGCACACACTAGCGTCCGACACAGATACGCAGTATTTT.

The chain employs TRBV10-1 and TRBJ1-4; no clear D. This CDR3 region has 13 residues. Trimming shortened V by 6 bases and J by 8 bases, and 13 bases separated the two germline ends. The germline V gene has CDR1 WNHNN and CDR2 SYGVQD (reference sequence). CDR3 loop: CASSPDLGEKLFF. The CDR3 DNA is TGCGCCAGCAGCCCCGACCTGGGGGAAAAACTGTTTTTT.

This clonotype was detected a few times. The chain combines TRBV7-2 with TRBJ1-4; TRBD1 is a possible D gene (6 bases). Germline assignment: CDR1 SGHTA and CDR2 FQGNSA. CDR3 length equals 15 residues. V lost 8 bases to trimming and J lost 5 bases, with 18 bases between them. This CDR3 reads CASSLTGGRNEKLFF. The CDR3 DNA follows: TGTGCCAGCTCCCTTACCGGGGGGCGAAATGAAAAACTGTTTTTT.

The table lists this clonotype with a few counts. The V and J genes are TRBV19 and TRBJ1-5, with 9 positions matching TRBD1. V was pared by 1 base and J by 9 bases, with 7 bases of the junction left unmatched. Germline CDR1 is LNHDA and CDR2 is SQIVND (reference sequence). This CDR3 is 15 amino acids long. The CDR3: CASSIVTGGVGPQHF. Here the CDR3 DNA reads TGTGCCAGTAGTATAGTAACAGGGGGCGTGGGGCCCCAGCATTTT. Using reference TRBV19 and TRBJ1-5 for the parts outside the CDR3, the full variable domain is DGGITQSPKYLFRKEGQNVTLSCEQNLNHDAMYWYRQDPGQGLRLIYYSQIVNDFQKGDIAEGYSVSREKKESFPLTVTSAQKNPTAFYLCASSIVTGGVGPQHFGDGTRLSIL.

The chain has TRBV6-5 and TRBJ1-4; 8 bases align to TRBD1. Unmatched junction bases numbered 8, after V lost 8 bases and J lost 6 bases. In germline, CDR1 is MNHEY, CDR2 SVGAGI. The CDR3 has 14 amino acids. CDR3 nucleotide sequence: TGTGCCAGCCGACAGGGGCCCATGGATGAAAAACTGTTTTTT. Translated, it gives CASRQGPMDEKLFF.

Only one count was recorded for this clonotype. The gene calls are TRBV7-8 and TRBJ2-2, with unresolved D. V was cut by 1 base and J by 8 bases, with 8 bases left in between. This CDR3 has 13 amino acids. Per the germline V gene, CDR1 is SGHVS and CDR2 is FQNEAQ. This chain's CDR3 is CASSLGRQGELFF. The CDR3 DNA reads TGTGCCAGCAGCTTAGGTCGGCAGGGGGAGCTGTTTTTT.

The genes are TRBV6-1 and TRBJ1-5; the D gene is possibly TRBD1 (5 bases). V was trimmed by 6 bases and J by 1 base, leaving 22 bases between them. Germline assignment: CDR1 MNHNS and CDR2 SASEGT. There are 18 residues in the CDR3. The CDR3 DNA reads TGTGCCAGCAGGCCCCCCAGGAGAGGATGGGACAGCAATCAGCCCCAGCATTTT. Residues: CASRPPRRGWDSNQPQHF.

The chain joins TRBV7-6 to TRBJ2-2; the match to TRBD2 covers 12 bases. The V segment lost 5 bases and the J segment 5 bases; nucleotides outside the gene matches: 12. CDR1 is SGHVS, CDR2 FNYEAQ, per germline. This CDR3 is 18 amino acids long. The CDR3 coding sequence is TGTGCCAGCAGCCGATACACTAGCGGGGGGCCAAGTACCGGGGAGCTGTTTTTT. It is translated as CASSRYTSGGPSTGELFF.

The chain combines TRBV19 with TRBJ2-2, with TRBD2 matching 8 bases. This CDR3 is 15 amino acids long. Trimming cost V 6 bases and J 6 bases; bases outside gene matches: 9. Germline values: CDR1 LNHDA, CDR2 SQIVND (reference sequence). The CDR3, as DNA: TGTGCCAGTAGGCAGGGACTAGAGGGGGCCGGGGAGCTGTTTTTT. It codes for CASRQGLEGAGELFF.

This chain uses TRBV7-8 with TRBJ1-1; tentatively, D is TRBD1 (5 bases). Trimming removed 0 bases at V and 8 bases at J, with 13 bases between. The CDR3 is 14 amino acids. Germline V gene sequence: CDR1 SGHVS, CDR2 FQNEAQ. CDR3 in amino acids: CASSLAVSGEEAFF. CDR3 DNA sequence: TGTGCCAGCAGCTTAGCCGTATCGGGGGAAGAAGCTTTCTTT.

Here the CDR3 DNA reads TGTGCCAGCAGCTTAGACATCGGTGGATCTCAGCCCCAGCATTTT. It translates to CASSLDIGGSQPQHF. This chain links TRBV7-2 with TRBJ1-5; the D is unclear. The CDR3 sequence is 15 residues long. Germline loops: CDR1 SGHTA, CDR2 FQGNSA. The ends were cut back, 1 base at V and 6 bases at J, with 13 bases in the middle.

This clonotype was recorded a few times. The rearrangement links TRBV4-3 to TRBJ2-2; D might be TRBD1 (6 bases). CDR1 is LGHNA, CDR2 YSLEER, per germline. V was trimmed by 4 bases and J by 0 bases, leaving 9 bases between them. The CDR3 runs 15 residues. The CDR3, as DNA: TGCGCCAGCAGCCCGGGACATCCGAACACCGGGGAGCTGTTTTTT. Translated, it gives CASSPGHPNTGELFF.

This clonotype was picked up a small number of times. The chain employs TRBV7-2 and TRBJ2-6; D perhaps matches TRBD2 (5 bases). In germline, CDR1 is SGHTA, CDR2 FQGNSA. This CDR3 is 19 amino acids long. The V gene lost 2 bases and the J gene lost 0 bases, with 17 bases spanning the gap. The CDR3 spells CASSLRLRGPVSGANVLTF. The CDR3 DNA is TGTGCCAGCAGCTTAAGGTTGCGAGGGCCCGTCTCTGGGGCCAACGTCCTGACTTTC. The full variable domain, completed using reference TRBV7-2 and TRBJ2-6, is GAGVSQSPSNKVTEKGKDVELRCDPISGHTALYWYRQSLGQGLEFLIYFQGNSAPDKSGLPSDRFSAERTGGSVSTLTIQRTQQEDSAVYLCASSLRLRGPVSGANVLTFGAGSRLTVL.

The chain has TRBV12-3 or TRBV12-4 and TRBJ2-7; the D is unclear. The germline V and J ends were trimmed by 5 bases and 7 bases, with 18 bases remaining between them. The CDR3 is 14 amino acids. CDR3 loop: CASSLPGSVGEQYF. The CDR3 bases are TGTGCCAGCAGTCTACCCGGATCCGTAGGGGAGCAGTACTTC.

This chain links TRBV4-3 with TRBJ2-4; D may be TRBD1 or TRBD2 (5 bases each). Germline CDR1 and CDR2: LGHNA and YSLEER. The length of the CDR3 is 16 residues. Trimming shortened V by 1 base and J by 0 bases, and 10 bases separated the two germline ends. The CDR3: CASSQVEGIAKNIQYF. CDR3 nucleotide sequence: TGCGCCAGCAGCCAAGTCGAGGGGATAGCCAAAAACATTCAGTACTTC.